This TCR beta chain was found in a study of Graves' ophthalmopathy and Graves' hyperthyroidism. Ophthalmopathy donors were characterized by moderate-to-severe activity, CAS of at least 3, NOSPECS of at least 4, and duration under 3 months. Other autoimmune diseases, uncontrolled infections, pregnancy and lactation each led to patient exclusion. This clonotype was detected ten times or more. Amplification targeted the TCR beta CDR3 regions, with RNA transcripts as the source material. Second-round multiplex PCR came after a first-round RT-PCR that employed HTBI primers. TCRdb independently ran MiXCR on the multiplex PCR reads; one entry per CDR3 protein. The sample holds about 700,000 distinct CDR3 sequences, over 40% seen once. Trimming removed 4 bases from V and 7 bases from J, with 14 bases in between. The CDR3 loop spans 13 amino acids.

Sequenced sample: peripheral blood. The gene calls are TRBV12-3 or TRBV12-4 and TRBJ2-7; D uncertain. This TCR was sampled from an adult man with Graves' ophthalmopathy. The CDR3 region is CASSSQDGWEQYF. Here the CDR3 DNA reads TGTGCCAGCAGTTCCCAAGATGGATGGGAGCAGTACTTC.